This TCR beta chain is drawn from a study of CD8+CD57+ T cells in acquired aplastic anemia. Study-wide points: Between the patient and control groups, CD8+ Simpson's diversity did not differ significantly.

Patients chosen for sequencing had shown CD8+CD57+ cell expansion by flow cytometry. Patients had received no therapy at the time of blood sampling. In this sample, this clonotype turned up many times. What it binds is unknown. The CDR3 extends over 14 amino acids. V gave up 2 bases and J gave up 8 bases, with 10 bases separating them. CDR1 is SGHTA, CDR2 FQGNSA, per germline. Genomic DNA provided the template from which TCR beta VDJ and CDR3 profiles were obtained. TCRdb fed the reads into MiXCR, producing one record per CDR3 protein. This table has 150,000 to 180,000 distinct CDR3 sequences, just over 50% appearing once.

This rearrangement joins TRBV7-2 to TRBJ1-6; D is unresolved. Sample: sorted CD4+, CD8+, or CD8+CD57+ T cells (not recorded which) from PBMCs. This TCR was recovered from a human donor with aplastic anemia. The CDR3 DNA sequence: TGTGCCAGCAGCTTAAATCTCGAACATTCACCCCTCCACTTT. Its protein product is CASSLNLEHSPLHF.